This TCR beta chain was found in a study of response to subunit inactivated influenza vaccine. Study-wide results and caveats: There was a suggestion from the authors that each seasonal influenza vaccination recruits few new T cells.

TCRdb re-called the RT-PCR reads through MiXCR, storing one row per CDR3 protein. The sample shows roughly 180,000 distinct CDR3 sequences, around a tenth of them seen only once. This clonotype was observed many times. What it recognizes is unknown. Deletions cut 6 bases from V and 7 bases from J, with 9 bases between. The CDR3 is 11 residues long. Germline loops: CDR1 MRHNA, CDR2 SNTAGT. The chain combines TRBV6-4 with TRBJ1-2; D is possibly TRBD1 (5 bases). This receptor was identified in a man aged 50-59 years who received an inactivated influenza vaccine. Sequencing was performed on non-naive T cells sorted from PBMCs, taken on the day of vaccination. For the CDR3, the DNA is TGTGCCAGCAGCCAGGGCGCTGGCTACACCTTC. Protein sequence: CASSQGAGYTF.